This passage covers 25 T cell receptor beta chains from one sample sequenced in a study of T cell responses to AZD1222 COVID-19 vaccine. Assay used: immunoSEQ multiplex PCR; TCRdb lists only in-frame clones, some missing. In the table there are more than 95,000 clones, 90% of which are singletons. The sample here was peripheral blood, taken on day 0 of AZD1222 vaccination. The receptors shown here come from an adult in good health.

The chain recombines TRBV6-5 with TRBJ1-2; TRBD1 might be the D (6 bases). Germline-derived CDR1 and CDR2 are MNHEY and SVGAGI. This CDR3 has 15 residues. The ends were cut back, 5 bases at V and 4 bases at J, with 17 bases in the middle. CDR3 amino acids: CASSNYFRDIYGYTF. In nucleotides, the CDR3 is TGTGCCAGCAGTAACTACTTCCGGGACATCTATGGCTACACCTTC.

The gene calls are TRBV14 and TRBJ2-2; TRBD1 matches at 9 bases. The CDR3 has 19 residues. CDR1 SGHDN and CDR2 FVKESK come from the germline V gene. With V trimmed by 2 bases and J by 5 bases, 15 bases remained unmatched. CDR3 residues: CASSQLILLGQGRTGELFF. Here the CDR3 DNA reads TGTGCCAGCAGCCAACTCATTTTGCTAGGACAGGGGAGGACCGGGGAGCTGTTTTTT.

The V call is TRBV15, the J call TRBJ2-7; a weak D match, TRBD2 (5 bases). The V gene's germline CDR1 is LNHNV and CDR2 YYDKDF (reference sequence). The CDR3 runs to 13 residues. The V gene lost 0 bases and the J gene lost 11 bases, with 14 bases spanning the gap. The CDR3 protein is CATSRDRGLEEYF. CDR3 DNA sequence: TGTGCCACCAGCAGAGACCGCGGACTGGAAGAGTACTTC.

The rearrangement links TRBV3-1 (or the pseudogene TRBV3-2) to TRBJ2-1; 11 bases line up with TRBD2. Per the germline V gene, CDR1 is LGHDT and CDR2 is YNNKEL (reference sequence). The CDR3 consists of 18 residues. With V trimmed by 0 bases and J by 9 bases, 13 bases remained unmatched. CDR3 DNA: TGTGCCAGCAGCCAAGAACTAGCGGGAGTCCCTTTGGGGGGTGAGCAGTTCTTC. This translates into CASSQELAGVPLGGEQFF.

The V and J genes are TRBV10-3 and TRBJ2-3; 10 bases fit TRBD2. The ends lost 8 bases at V and 3 bases at J; junction bases unmatched: 8. The CDR3 extends over 15 amino acids. The germline gives CDR1 ENHRY, CDR2 SYGVKD. The CDR3 spells CAIHAGAGGTDTQYF. The CDR3 DNA reads TGTGCCATCCATGCGGGAGCGGGAGGGACAGATACGCAGTATTTT.

V gene TRBV7-2 combines with J gene TRBJ1-1; 8 nucleotides agree with TRBD1. Per the germline V gene, CDR1 is SGHTA and CDR2 is FQGNSA. V trimming: 1 base; J trimming: 0 bases; junction bases outside the gene matches: 4. The CDR3 has 16 amino acids. The CDR3 DNA sequence: TGTGCCAGCAGCTTAGGGGACAGGACCTTGAACACTGAAGCTTTCTTT. Residues: CASSLGDRTLNTEAFF. Looking up the rest from reference TRBV7-2 and TRBJ1-1 gives the full variable domain: GAGVSQSPSNKVTEKGKDVELRCDPISGHTALYWYRQSLGQGLEFLIYFQGNSAPDKSGLPSDRFSAERTGGSVSTLTIQRTQQEDSAVYLCASSLGDRTLNTEAFFGQGTRLTVV.

J is TRBJ2-1 and V is TRBV7-9, with a tentative D call TRBD2 (6 bases). CDR1 and CDR2 (germline): SEHNR, FQNEAQ (reference sequence). V was cut by 4 bases and J by 0 bases, with 16 bases left in between. The CDR3 has 17 amino acids. CDR3 loop: CASSSARGIYSYNEQFF. CDR3 DNA: TGTGCCAGCAGCTCCGCCCGGGGGATCTACTCCTACAATGAGCAGTTCTTC.

This clone appeared a single time. The rearrangement links TRBV28 to TRBJ1-2; unclear D gene. V was cut by 6 bases and J by 0 bases, with 8 bases left in between. Germline-derived CDR1 and CDR2 are MDHEN and SYDVKM. CDR3 length: 13 residues. CDR3 bases: TGTGCCAGCAGCACGGGAACTAACTATGGCTACACCTTC. Residues: CASSTGTNYGYTF.

This chain uses TRBV6-5 with TRBJ2-7; D tentatively reads TRBD1 or TRBD2 (5 bases each). This CDR3 is 14 amino acids long. Germline V gene sequence: CDR1 MNHEY, CDR2 SVGAGI. V gave up 6 bases and J gave up 0 bases, with 12 bases separating them. The CDR3 nucleotides read TGTGCCAGCAGGGGGACCGAGAGCTCCTACGAGCAGTACTTC. Protein sequence: CASRGTESSYEQYF.

This clone was seen many times. The chain carries TRBV29-1 and TRBJ2-7; no clear D. Germline V gene lookup returns CDR1 SQVTM and CDR2 ANQGSEA. Trimming shortened V by 6 bases and J by 1 base, and 16 bases separated the two germline ends. This CDR3 has 14 residues. The DNA for the CDR3 is TGCAGCGTGAGAACGGAGACCACGTCCTACGAGCAGTACTTC. It encodes CSVRTETTSYEQYF.

Only a few counts were recorded for this clone. The chain is built from TRBV7-8 and TRBJ2-2, with 7 bases identical to TRBD1. V lost 2 bases, J lost 5 bases, and 8 bases stayed unmatched. The V gene's germline CDR1 is SGHVS and CDR2 FQNEAQ. The CDR3 contains 16 residues. The CDR3 reads CASSLSRGGWTGELFF. In nucleotides, the CDR3 is TGTGCCAGCAGCTTAAGCCGAGGGGGCTGGACCGGGGAGCTGTTTTTT. Drawing the rest from reference TRBV7-8 and TRBJ2-2, the complete variable domain is GAGVSQSPRYKVAKRGQDVALRCDPISGHVSLFWYQQALGQGPEFLTYFQNEAQLDKSGLPSDRFFAERPEGSVSTLKIQRTQQEDSAVYLCASSLSRGGWTGELFFGEGSRLTVL.

The chain joins TRBV6-5 to TRBJ1-1, with TRBD1 as a possible D gene (5 bases). V dropped 5 bases and J dropped 10 bases, with 14 bases sitting between them. Germline assignment: CDR1 MNHEY and CDR2 SVGAGI. This CDR3 has 12 residues. The CDR3 sequence is CASSKLGVAAFF. The CDR3 DNA is TGTGCCAGCAGTAAACTGGGGGTGGCAGCTTTCTTT.

The chain is built from TRBV14 and TRBJ2-7, with D unresolved. This CDR3 has 12 residues. Trimming removed 4 bases from V and 0 bases from J, with 4 bases in between. Germline-derived CDR1 and CDR2 are SGHDN and FVKESK. The DNA of the CDR3 is TGTGCCAGCAGCCTCTCCTCCTACGAGCAGTACTTC. This sequence encodes CASSLSSYEQYF.

The gene calls are TRBV24-1 and TRBJ1-4, with TRBD1 matching over 9 bases. Losses at the gene ends were 4 bases for V and 8 bases for J; bases not matched to a gene: 4. Germline loops: CDR1 KGHDR, CDR2 SFDVKD. There are 14 residues in the CDR3. DNA of the CDR3: TGTGCCACCAGTGAAGGGACAGGGAACGAAAAACTGTTTTTT. It translates to CATSEGTGNEKLFF.

The CDR3 sequence: CASSSGGMNYGYTF. CDR3 DNA sequence: TGTGCCAGCAGCTCAGGGGGTATGAACTATGGCTACACCTTC. The chain recombines TRBV28 with TRBJ1-2, with TRBD1 matching over 7 bases. This CDR3 contains 14 residues. Per germline, CDR1 MDHEN and CDR2 SYDVKM. J was trimmed by 2 bases and V by 6 bases; bases with no gene match: 6.

The chain links TRBV28 to TRBJ2-7, with TRBD1 matching over 7 bases. Germline V lookup: CDR1 MDHEN, CDR2 SYDVKM. The CDR3 is 14 residues long. V shed 3 bases, J shed 7 bases, and the junction held 9 bases outside the gene matches. This CDR3 is CASSLVQGHREQYF. The CDR3 DNA reads as TGTGCCAGCAGTTTGGTACAGGGGCATCGAGAGCAGTACTTC.

The chain has TRBV28 and TRBJ1-1; D is unresolved. Per the germline V gene, CDR1 is MDHEN and CDR2 is SYDVKM. V lost 5 bases to trimming and J lost 8 bases, with 12 bases between them. This CDR3 contains 12 residues. CDR3 sequence: CASSKPGGEAFF. CDR3 in DNA: TGTGCCAGCAGTAAACCCGGAGGGGAAGCTTTCTTT.

The gene calls are TRBV28 and TRBJ1-4, with D tentatively TRBD1 (5 bases). Trimming left V 3 bases short and J 0 bases short, with 8 bases between. Germline V gives CDR1 MDHEN, CDR2 SYDVKM. The length of the CDR3 is 15 residues. The CDR3 region has the DNA TGTGCCAGCAGTTTGGGGGGAGCAACTAATGAAAAACTGTTTTTT. Residues: CASSLGGATNEKLFF.

This clone was found once. This sequence joins TRBV27 and TRBJ2-5; 7 nucleotides match TRBD2. J was trimmed by 3 bases and V by 6 bases; bases with no gene match: 10. Germline CDR1 MNHEY, CDR2 SMNVEV (reference sequence). This CDR3 is 15 amino acids long. CDR3 in amino acids: CASRTTGAGEETQYF. The CDR3 nucleotides read TGTGCCAGCAGAACAACCGGGGCGGGAGAAGAGACCCAGTACTTC.

The chain uses TRBV29-1 and TRBJ2-7; perhaps TRBD1 as D (6 bases). The germline V and J ends were trimmed by 4 bases and 2 bases, with 9 bases remaining between them. CDR1 SQVTM and CDR2 ANQGSEA come from the germline V gene. This CDR3 spans 12 amino acids. The CDR3 loop reads CSVVGATYEQYF. CDR3 DNA sequence: TGCAGCGTTGTGGGGGCGACCTACGAGCAGTACTTC.

This chain links TRBV5-4 with TRBJ2-2, with 8 bases fitting TRBD1. The length of the CDR3 is 15 residues. In germline, CDR1 is SGHNT, CDR2 YYREEE (reference sequence). V lost 3 bases and J lost 7; bases outside the gene matches: 8. As DNA, the CDR3 is TGTGCCAGCAGCTCGCCGGGACAGGTGGTCGGGGAGCTGTTTTTT. Its protein product is CASSSPGQVVGELFF.

The chain combines TRBV5-6 with TRBJ2-1, with 9 positions matching TRBD2. J was trimmed by 2 bases and V by 4 bases; bases with no gene match: 7. The germline V gene encodes CDR1 SGHDT and CDR2 YYEEEE. The length of the CDR3 is 16 residues. CDR3 nucleotide sequence: TGTGCCAGCAGCCTTGTAGCGGGAGCCACCTACAATGAGCAGTTCTTC. Protein product: CASSLVAGATYNEQFF. Full variable domain (outside the CDR3, taken from reference TRBV5-6 and TRBJ2-1): DAGVTQSPTHLIKTRGQQVTLRCSPKSGHDTVSWYQQALGQGPQFIFQYYEEEERQRGNFPDRFSGHQFPNYSSELNVNALLLGDSALYLCASSLVAGATYNEQFFGPGTRLTVL.

The chain recombines TRBV9 with TRBJ1-2; D unclear. Trimming shortened V by 6 bases and J by 4 bases, and 19 bases separated the two germline ends. The CDR3 sequence is 15 residues long. In germline, CDR1 is SGDLS, CDR2 YYNGEE. CDR3 region: CASTPGGYGVYGYTF. The CDR3 DNA reads as TGTGCCAGCACCCCCGGCGGTTATGGGGTCTATGGCTACACCTTC.

This clone was counted once. The CDR3: CASSLGQTGTYEQYF. The DNA of the CDR3 is TGCGCCAGCAGCTTGGGGCAGACGGGCACCTACGAGCAGTACTTC. V is TRBV5-1 and J is TRBJ2-7; D is unclear. CDR1 is SGHRS and CDR2 is YFSETQ in the germline V gene. Trimming removed 0 bases at V and 2 bases at J, with 12 bases between. The CDR3 sequence is 15 residues long.

This clone was recorded a few times. This chain connects TRBV7-2 to TRBJ1-5, with D possibly TRBD1 on 6 matching bases. V lost 6 bases to trimming and J lost 4 bases, with 10 bases between them. The CDR3 has 13 amino acids. Per the germline V gene, CDR1 is SGHTA and CDR2 is FQGNSA. CDR3 protein: CASSGGANQPQHF. DNA for the CDR3: TGTGCCAGCAGTGGGGGGGCTAATCAGCCCCAGCATTTT.